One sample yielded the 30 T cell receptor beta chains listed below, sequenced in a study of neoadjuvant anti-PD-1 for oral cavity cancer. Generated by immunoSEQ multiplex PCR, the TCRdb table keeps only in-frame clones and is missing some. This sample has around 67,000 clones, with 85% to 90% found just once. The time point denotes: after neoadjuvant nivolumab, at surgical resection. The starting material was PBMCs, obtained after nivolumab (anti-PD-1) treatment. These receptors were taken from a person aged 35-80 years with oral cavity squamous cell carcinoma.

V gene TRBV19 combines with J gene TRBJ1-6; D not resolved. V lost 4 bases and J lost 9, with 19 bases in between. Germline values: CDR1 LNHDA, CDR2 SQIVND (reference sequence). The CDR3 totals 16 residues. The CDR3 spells CASSTYPTAGGSPLHF. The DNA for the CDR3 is TGTGCCAGTAGTACCTATCCGACCGCCGGTGGTTCACCCCTCCACTTT.

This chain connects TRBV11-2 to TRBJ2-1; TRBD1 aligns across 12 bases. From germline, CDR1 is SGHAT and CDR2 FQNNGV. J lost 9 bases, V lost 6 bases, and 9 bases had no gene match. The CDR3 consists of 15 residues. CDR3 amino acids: CASREGQGAKSEQFF. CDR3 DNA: TGTGCCAGCAGGGAGGGACAGGGGGCGAAAAGTGAGCAGTTCTTC.

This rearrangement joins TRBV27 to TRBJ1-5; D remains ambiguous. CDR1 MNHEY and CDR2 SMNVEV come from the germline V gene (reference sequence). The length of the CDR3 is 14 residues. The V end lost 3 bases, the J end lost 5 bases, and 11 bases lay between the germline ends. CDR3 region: CASSLGSGDQPQHF. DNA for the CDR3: TGTGCCAGCAGTTTGGGATCCGGCGATCAGCCCCAGCATTTT.

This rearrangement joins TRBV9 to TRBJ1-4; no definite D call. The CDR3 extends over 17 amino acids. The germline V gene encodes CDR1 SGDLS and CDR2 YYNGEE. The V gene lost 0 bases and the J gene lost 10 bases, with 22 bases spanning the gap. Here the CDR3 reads CASSVEGHGSTPPKLFF. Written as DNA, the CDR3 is TGTGCCAGCAGCGTAGAAGGGCATGGGTCAACCCCGCCAAAACTGTTTTTT.

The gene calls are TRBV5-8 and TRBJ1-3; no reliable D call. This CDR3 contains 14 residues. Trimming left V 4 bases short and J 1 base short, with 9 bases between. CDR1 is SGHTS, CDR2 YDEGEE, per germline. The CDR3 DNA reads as TGTGCCAGCAGCCGGCAGGATTCTGGAAACACCATATATTTT. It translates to CASSRQDSGNTIYF.

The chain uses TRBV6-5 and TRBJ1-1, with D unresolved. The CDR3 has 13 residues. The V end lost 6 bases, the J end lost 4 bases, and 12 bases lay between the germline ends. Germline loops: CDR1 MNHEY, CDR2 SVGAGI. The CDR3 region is CASRVGVSTEAFF. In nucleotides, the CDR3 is TGTGCCAGCAGGGTCGGGGTGTCCACTGAAGCTTTCTTT.

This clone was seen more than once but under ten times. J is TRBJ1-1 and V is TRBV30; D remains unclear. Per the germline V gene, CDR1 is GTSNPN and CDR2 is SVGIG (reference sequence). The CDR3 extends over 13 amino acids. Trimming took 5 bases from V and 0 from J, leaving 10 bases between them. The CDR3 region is CAWGREMNTEAFF. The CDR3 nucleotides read TGTGCCTGGGGGAGGGAGATGAACACTGAAGCTTTCTTT.

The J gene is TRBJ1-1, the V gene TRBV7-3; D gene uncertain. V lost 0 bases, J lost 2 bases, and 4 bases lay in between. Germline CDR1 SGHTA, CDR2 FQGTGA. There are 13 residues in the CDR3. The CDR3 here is CASSLTPNTEAFF. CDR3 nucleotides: TGTGCCAGCAGCTTAACACCAAACACTGAAGCTTTCTTT. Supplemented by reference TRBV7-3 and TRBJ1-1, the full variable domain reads GAGVSQTPSNKVTEKGKYVELRCDPISGHTALYWYRQSLGQGPEFLIYFQGTGAADDSGLPNDRFFAVRPEGSVSTLKIQRTERGDSAVYLCASSLTPNTEAFFGQGTRLTVV.

CDR3: CASSLIRTVSRNQPQHF. CDR3 DNA: TGTGCCAGCAGCTTAATTCGTACCGTTAGCCGGAATCAGCCCCAGCATTTT. The chain uses TRBV7-8 and TRBJ1-5; D is unclear. CDR1 and CDR2 (germline): SGHVS, FQNEAQ. Trimming removed 2 bases from V and 4 bases from J, with 18 bases in between. The CDR3 runs to 17 residues.

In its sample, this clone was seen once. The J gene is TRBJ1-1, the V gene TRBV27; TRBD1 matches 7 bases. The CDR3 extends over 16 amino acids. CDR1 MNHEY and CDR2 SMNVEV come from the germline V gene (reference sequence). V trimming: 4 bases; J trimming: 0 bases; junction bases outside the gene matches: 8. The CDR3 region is CASSSPGRGMNTEAFF. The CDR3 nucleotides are TGTGCCAGCAGTTCCCCGGGCAGGGGGATGAACACTGAAGCTTTCTTT.

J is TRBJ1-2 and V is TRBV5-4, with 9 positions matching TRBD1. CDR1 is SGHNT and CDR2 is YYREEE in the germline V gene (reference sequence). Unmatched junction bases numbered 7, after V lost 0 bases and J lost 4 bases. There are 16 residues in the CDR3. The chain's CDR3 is CASSLAGGQGSYGYTF. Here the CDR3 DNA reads TGTGCCAGCAGCTTGGCCGGGGGACAGGGTTCCTATGGCTACACCTTC.

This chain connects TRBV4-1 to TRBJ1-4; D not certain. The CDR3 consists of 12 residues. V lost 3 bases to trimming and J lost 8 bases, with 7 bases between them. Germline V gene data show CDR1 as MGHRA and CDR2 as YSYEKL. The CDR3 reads CASSQGSEKLFF. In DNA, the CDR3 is TGCGCCAGCAGCCAGGGTTCCGAAAAACTGTTTTTT.

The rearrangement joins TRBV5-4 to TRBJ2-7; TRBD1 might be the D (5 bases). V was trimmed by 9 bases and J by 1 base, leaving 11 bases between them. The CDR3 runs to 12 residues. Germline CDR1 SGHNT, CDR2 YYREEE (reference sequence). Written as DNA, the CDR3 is TGTGCCACCAGGCAGGGTTCCTACGAGCAGTACTTC. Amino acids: CATRQGSYEQYF.

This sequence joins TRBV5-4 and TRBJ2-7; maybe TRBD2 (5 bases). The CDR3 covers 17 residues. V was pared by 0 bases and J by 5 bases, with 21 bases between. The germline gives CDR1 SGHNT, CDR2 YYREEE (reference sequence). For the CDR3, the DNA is TGTGCCAGCAGCTTGGACGGCGGACTCCCGGTCATCCACGAGCAGTACTTC. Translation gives CASSLDGGLPVIHEQYF.

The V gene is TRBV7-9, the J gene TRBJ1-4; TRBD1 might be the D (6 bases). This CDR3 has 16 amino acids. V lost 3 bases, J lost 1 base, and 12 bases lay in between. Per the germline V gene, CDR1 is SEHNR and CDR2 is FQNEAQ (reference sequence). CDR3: CASSFGQPGTNEKLFF. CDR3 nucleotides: TGTGCCAGCAGCTTTGGACAGCCGGGAACTAATGAAAAACTGTTTTTT.

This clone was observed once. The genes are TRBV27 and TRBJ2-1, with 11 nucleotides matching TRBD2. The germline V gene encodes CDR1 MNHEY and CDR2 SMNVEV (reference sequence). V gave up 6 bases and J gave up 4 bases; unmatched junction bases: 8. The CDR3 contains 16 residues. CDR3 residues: CASRSPLAGVYNEQFF. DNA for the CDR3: TGTGCCAGCAGATCCCCACTAGCGGGAGTATACAATGAGCAGTTCTTC.

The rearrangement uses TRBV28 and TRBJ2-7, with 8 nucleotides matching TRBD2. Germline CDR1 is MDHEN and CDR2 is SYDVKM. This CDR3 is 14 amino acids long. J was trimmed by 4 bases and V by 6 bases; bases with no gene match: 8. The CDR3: CASRPRGGPYEQYF. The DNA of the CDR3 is TGTGCCAGCAGACCTCGGGGGGGGCCGTACGAGCAGTACTTC.

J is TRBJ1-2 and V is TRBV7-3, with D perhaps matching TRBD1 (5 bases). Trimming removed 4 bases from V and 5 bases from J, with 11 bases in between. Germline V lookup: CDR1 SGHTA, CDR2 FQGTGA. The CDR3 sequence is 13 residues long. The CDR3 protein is CASSSGQGYGYTF. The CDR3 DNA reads TGTGCCAGCAGCTCTGGGCAGGGATATGGCTACACCTTC.

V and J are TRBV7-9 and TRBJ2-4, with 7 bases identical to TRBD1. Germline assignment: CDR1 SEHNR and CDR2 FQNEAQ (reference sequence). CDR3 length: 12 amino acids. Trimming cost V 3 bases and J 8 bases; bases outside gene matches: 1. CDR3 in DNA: TGTGCCAGCAGCTTCACAGGGGACATTCAGTACTTC. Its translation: CASSFTGDIQYF.

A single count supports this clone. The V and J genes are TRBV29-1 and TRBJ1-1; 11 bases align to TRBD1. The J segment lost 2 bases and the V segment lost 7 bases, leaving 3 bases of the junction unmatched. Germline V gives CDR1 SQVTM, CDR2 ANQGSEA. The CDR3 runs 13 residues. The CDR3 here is CSAGTGGNTEAFF. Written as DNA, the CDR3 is TGCAGCGCTGGGACAGGGGGAAACACTGAAGCTTTCTTT.

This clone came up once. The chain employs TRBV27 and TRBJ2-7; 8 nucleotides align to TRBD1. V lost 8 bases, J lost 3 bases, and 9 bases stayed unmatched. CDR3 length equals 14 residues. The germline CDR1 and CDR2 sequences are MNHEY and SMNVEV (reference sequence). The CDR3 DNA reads TGTGCCAGCGCCCGGACAGGGTGGAACTACGAGCAGTACTTC. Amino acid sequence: CASARTGWNYEQYF.

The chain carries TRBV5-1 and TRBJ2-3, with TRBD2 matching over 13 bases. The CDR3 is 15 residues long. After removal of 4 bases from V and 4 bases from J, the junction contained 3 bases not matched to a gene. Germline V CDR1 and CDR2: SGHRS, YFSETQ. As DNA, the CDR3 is TGCGCCAGCAGCCTCGGGACTAGCGGGGCAGATACGCAGTATTTT. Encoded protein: CASSLGTSGADTQYF.

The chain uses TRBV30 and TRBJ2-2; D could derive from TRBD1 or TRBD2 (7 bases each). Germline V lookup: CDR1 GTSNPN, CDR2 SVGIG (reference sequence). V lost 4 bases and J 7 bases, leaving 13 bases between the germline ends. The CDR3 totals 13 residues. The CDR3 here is CAWTAGGGGELFF. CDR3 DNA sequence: TGTGCCTGGACGGCAGGGGGGGGCGGGGAGCTGTTTTTT.

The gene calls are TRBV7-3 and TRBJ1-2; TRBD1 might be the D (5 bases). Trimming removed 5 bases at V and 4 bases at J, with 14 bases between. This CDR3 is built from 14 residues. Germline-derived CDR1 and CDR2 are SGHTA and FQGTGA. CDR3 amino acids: CASSPGTGTYGYTF. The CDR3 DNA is TGTGCCAGCAGCCCAGGGACGGGGACCTATGGCTACACCTTC.

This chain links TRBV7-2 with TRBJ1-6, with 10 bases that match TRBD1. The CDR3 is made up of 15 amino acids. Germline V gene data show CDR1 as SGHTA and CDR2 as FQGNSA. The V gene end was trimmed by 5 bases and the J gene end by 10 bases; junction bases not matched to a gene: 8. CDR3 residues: CASSLGQGPGSPLHF. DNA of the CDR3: TGTGCCAGCAGCCTGGGACAGGGGCCGGGATCACCCCTCCACTTT. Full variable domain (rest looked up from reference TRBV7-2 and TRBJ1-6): GAGVSQSPSNKVTEKGKDVELRCDPISGHTALYWYRQSLGQGLEFLIYFQGNSAPDKSGLPSDRFSAERTGGSVSTLTIQRTQQEDSAVYLCASSLGQGPGSPLHFGNGTRLTVT.

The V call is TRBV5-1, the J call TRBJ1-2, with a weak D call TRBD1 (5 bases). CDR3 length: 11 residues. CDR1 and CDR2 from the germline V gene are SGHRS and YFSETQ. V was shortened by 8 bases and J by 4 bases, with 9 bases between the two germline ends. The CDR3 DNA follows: TGCGCCAGTGGGACCGTCTATGGCTACACCTTC. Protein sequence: CASGTVYGYTF.

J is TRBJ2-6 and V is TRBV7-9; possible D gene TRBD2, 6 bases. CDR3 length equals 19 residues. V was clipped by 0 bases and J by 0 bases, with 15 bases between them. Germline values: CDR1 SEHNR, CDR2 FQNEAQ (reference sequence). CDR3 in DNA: TGTGCCAGCAGCTTAGCGTTTGGGGGGATCCTCTCTGGGGCCAACGTCCTGACTTTC. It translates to CASSLAFGGILSGANVLTF.

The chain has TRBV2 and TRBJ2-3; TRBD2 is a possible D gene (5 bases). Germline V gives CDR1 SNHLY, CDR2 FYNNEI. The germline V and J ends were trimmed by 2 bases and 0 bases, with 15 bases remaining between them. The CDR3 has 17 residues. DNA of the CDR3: TGTGCCAGCAGTGAACCCCTGCTCGGGGATAGCACAGATACGCAGTATTTT. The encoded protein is CASSEPLLGDSTDTQYF.

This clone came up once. The CDR3 sequence: CASSAPTGGRTEAFF. For the CDR3, the DNA is TGTGCCAGCAGCGCACCGACAGGGGGCCGGACTGAAGCTTTCTTT. The chain combines TRBV9 with TRBJ1-1, with 10 bases identical to TRBD1. The CDR3 loop spans 15 amino acids. Germline V gene sequence: CDR1 SGDLS, CDR2 YYNGEE. V lost 3 bases to trimming and J lost 5 bases; unmatched junction nucleotides: 7.

The CDR3 here is CASSPRPDVGRDTEAFF. DNA for the CDR3: TGTGCCAGCTCACCCCGGCCTGACGTCGGGAGGGACACTGAAGCTTTCTTT. This sequence joins TRBV18 and TRBJ1-1, with D unresolved. CDR1 is KGHSH, CDR2 LQKENI, per germline. CDR3 length equals 17 residues. V lost 3 bases, J lost 3 bases, and 20 bases lay in between.